The clone carrying this TCR beta chain was seen at least ten times. The antigen is undetermined. These data belong to a study of T cell repertoires in cytomegalovirus infection. Study overall: Shared public TCR beta signatures pointed to both CMV infection and a matching HLA type.

TCRdb processed the reads anew with MiXCR; each CDR3 protein has one entry. The sample has some 110,000 distinct CDR3 sequences, 10% seen once. Germline V gene lookup returns CDR1 SGHTA and CDR2 FQGTGA. This CDR3 region has 15 residues. Losses at the gene ends were 5 bases for V and 10 bases for J; bases not matched to a gene: 10. The TCR originated in a human donor in good health (CMV status not recorded). Some clones in this sample may be carry-over from other donors' samples. Sequenced material: PBMCs, sequenced either directly or after in vitro stimulation (not recorded which). The chain uses TRBV7-3 and TRBJ2-1, with 11 bases fitting TRBD2. The CDR3 loop reads CASSILAGGPVEQFF. The CDR3 nucleotides are TGTGCCAGCAGCATCCTAGCGGGAGGCCCTGTGGAGCAGTTCTTC.